This T cell receptor beta chain was captured by sequencing in a study of identifying expanded T cells in peripheral blood (dated by TCRdb to the late 2010s). Concerning the study at large: Technical replicates were generated by sequencing separate aliquots of the same genomic DNA pool, and four replicates were compared pairwise.

About this clone itself: What antigen it recognizes has not been identified. No base qualities exist here, and no much larger clone lies one base off it. The identical CDR3 is also encoded by other nucleotide sequences in the sample.

During the collection period, no infections or other immune events were recorded for the healthy donors. Time-dependent variance in a beta-binomial model of T-cell clone differential abundance was calibrated using healthy-donor blood repertoires as a training cohort. The training cohort was composed of 10 or so healthy donors, 3 female and 7 male. Donor ages ranged from about 29 to 70 years, with an average of around 45 years. Whole blood, obtained from a commercial supplier, was collected from each healthy donor at three time points spaced roughly 14 days apart. For immunosequencing, genomic DNA was extracted from whole blood that had not been sorted. The germline V gene (reference sequence) yields LNHDA for CDR1 and SQIVND for CDR2. A distance of 7 bases separates the germline ends of V and J, which lose 4 bases and 1 base respectively. The CDR3 starts with the cysteine, ends with the phenylalanine, and has 13 residues. The retained sequence is limited to the CDR3, 39 bases, with the frame set at the first base.

Overall study results and their limits: It was expected by the authors that biological variance in healthy repertoires might increase further over much longer intervals, such as months to years. Variance in clone template counts between roughly two-week samples significantly increased with total template count across all healthy donors. Across all healthy-donor time intervals, the beta-binomial model significantly lowered both the number of clones called differentially abundant and the false-positive rate. The binomial model flagged about 1.3 differentially abundant clones between technical replicates, compared with about 16 over around 2 weeks and approximately 18 over roughly 4 weeks.

The immunoSEQ Assay, which uses bias-controlled multiplex PCR amplification of genomic DNA, was used to profile TCRbeta CDR3 regions. The published analysis was carried out like this. The absolute abundance of each unique TCRbeta CDR3 region was quantified after sequences were collapsed and filtered. Differential abundance was tested with a binomial (Fisher-equivalent) model and with a beta-binomial model adding time-dependent variance fitted from healthy donors. Clones with fewer than 5 combined templates were removed, and a clone was called differentially abundant if the clone's Benjamini-Hochberg FDR was below 0.01. In the beta-binomial model, variance was expressed as a function of the total template count across the two samples, in the form v = (b*log(k)+a)^2. Drawn from immuneACCESS, this table holds only the in-frame rearrangements with V and J called that TCRdb kept. Clones are partly lost; checked studies trace under half to an unresolved V gene and leave the rest unexplained. The V and J calls and clone size are taken from that table; D and trimming were inferred from the DNA. The table for this sample lists 75,000 to 100,000 clones; 89% of them were counted only once. The top ten constitute around 3% of the sample.

Sequenced: blood. This TCR came from a person aged 18-70 years in good health. Recombination connected TRBV19 to TRBJ1-1; the D gene lacks a confident call. CDR3 loop: CASSSTANTEAFF. Here is the DNA: TGTGCCAGTAGTAGTACAGCGAACACTGAAGCTTTCTTT.